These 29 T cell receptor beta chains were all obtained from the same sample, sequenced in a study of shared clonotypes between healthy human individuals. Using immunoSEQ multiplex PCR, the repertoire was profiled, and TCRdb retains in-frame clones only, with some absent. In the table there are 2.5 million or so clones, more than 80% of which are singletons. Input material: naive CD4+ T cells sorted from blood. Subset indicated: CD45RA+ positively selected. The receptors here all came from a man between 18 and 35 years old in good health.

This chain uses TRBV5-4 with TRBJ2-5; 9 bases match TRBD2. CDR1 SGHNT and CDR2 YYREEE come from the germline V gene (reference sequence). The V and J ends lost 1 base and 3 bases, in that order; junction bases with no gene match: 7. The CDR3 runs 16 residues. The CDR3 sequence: CASSLYAGGAKETQYF. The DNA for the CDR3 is TGTGCCAGCAGCTTGTACGCGGGGGGGGCTAAAGAGACCCAGTACTTC. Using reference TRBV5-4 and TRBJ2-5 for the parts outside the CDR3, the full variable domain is ETGVTQSPTHLIKTRGQQVTLRCSSQSGHNTVSWYQQALGQGPQFIFQYYREEENGRGNFPPRFSGLQFPNYSSELNVNALELDDSALYLCASSLYAGGAKETQYFGPGTRLLVL.

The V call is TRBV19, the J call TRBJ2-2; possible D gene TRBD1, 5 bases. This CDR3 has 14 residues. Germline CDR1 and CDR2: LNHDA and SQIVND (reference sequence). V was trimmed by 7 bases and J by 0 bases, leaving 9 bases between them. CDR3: CASIQGANTGELFF. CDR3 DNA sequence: TGTGCCAGTATTCAAGGGGCGAACACCGGGGAGCTGTTTTTT.

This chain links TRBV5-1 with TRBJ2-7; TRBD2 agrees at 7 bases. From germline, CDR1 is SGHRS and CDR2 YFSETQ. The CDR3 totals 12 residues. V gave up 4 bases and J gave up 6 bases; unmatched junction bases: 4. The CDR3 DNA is TGCGCCAGCAGCCGCGGGGGAGGCGAGCAGTACTTC. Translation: CASSRGGGEQYF.

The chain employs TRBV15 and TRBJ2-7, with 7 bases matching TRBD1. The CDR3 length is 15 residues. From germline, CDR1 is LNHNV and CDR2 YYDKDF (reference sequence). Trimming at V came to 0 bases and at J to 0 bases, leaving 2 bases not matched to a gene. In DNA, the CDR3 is TGTGCCACCAGCAGAGAGCGACAGGGCTCCTACGAGCAGTACTTC. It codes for CATSRERQGSYEQYF.

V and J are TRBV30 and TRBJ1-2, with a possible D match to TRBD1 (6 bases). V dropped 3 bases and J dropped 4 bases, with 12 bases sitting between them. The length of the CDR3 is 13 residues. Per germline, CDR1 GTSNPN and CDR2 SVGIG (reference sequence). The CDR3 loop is CAWRNRVVYGYTF. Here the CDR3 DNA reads TGTGCCTGGAGGAACAGGGTTGTCTATGGCTACACCTTC.

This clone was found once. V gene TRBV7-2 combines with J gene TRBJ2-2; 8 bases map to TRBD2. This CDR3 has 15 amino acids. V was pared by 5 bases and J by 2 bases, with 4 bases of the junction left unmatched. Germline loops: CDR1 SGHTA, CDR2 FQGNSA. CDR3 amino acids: CASSALAVNTGELFF. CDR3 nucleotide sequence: TGTGCCAGCAGCGCACTAGCGGTCAACACCGGGGAGCTGTTTTTT.

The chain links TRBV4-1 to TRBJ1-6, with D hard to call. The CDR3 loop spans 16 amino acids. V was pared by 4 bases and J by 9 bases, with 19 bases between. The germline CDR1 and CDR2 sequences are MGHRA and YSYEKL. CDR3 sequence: CASSRSNPGNGSPLHF. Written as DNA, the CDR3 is TGCGCCAGCAGCCGAAGCAACCCCGGGAATGGTTCACCCCTCCACTTT.

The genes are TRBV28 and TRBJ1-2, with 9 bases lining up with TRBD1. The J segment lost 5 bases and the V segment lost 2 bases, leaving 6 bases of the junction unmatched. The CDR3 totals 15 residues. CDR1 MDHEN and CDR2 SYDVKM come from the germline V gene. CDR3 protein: CASSLADRGWYGYTF. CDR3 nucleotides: TGTGCCAGCAGTTTAGCGGACAGGGGCTGGTATGGCTACACCTTC.

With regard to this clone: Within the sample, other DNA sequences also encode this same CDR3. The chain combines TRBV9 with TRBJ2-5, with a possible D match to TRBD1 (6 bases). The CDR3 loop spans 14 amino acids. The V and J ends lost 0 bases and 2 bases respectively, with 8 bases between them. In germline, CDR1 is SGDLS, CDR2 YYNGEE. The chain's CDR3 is CASSVDGQQETQYF. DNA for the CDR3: TGTGCCAGCAGCGTAGATGGACAGCAAGAGACCCAGTACTTC.

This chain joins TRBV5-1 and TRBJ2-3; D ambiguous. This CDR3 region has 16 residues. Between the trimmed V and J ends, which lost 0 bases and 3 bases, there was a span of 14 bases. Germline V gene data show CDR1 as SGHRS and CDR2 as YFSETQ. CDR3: CASSLGSKGLTDTQYF. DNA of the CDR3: TGCGCCAGCAGCTTGGGTAGTAAGGGTTTGACAGATACGCAGTATTTT.

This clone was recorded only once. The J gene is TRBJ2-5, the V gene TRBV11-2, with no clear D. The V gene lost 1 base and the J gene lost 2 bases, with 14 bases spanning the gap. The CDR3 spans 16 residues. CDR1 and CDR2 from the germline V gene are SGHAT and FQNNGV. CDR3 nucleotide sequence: TGTGCCAGCAGCTTAGGGGAAAAACAGAAACAAGAGACCCAGTACTTC. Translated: CASSLGEKQKQETQYF.

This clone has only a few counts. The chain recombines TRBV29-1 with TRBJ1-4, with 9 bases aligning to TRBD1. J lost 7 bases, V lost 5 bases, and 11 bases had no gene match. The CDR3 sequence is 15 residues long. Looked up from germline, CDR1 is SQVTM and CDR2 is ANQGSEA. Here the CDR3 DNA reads TGCAGCGTTCGAGACAGGGGGTCATCGGGTGAAAAACTGTTTTTT. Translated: CSVRDRGSSGEKLFF.

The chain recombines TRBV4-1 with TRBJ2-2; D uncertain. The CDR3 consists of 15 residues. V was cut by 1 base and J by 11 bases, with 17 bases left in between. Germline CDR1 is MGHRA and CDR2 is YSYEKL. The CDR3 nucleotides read TGCGCCAGCAGCCAAGTAGTAGGCACAAAGGGCGAGCTGTTTTTT. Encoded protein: CASSQVVGTKGELFF.

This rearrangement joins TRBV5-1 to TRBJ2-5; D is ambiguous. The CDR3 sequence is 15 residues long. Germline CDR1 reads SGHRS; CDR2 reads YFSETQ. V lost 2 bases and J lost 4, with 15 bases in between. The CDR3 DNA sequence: TGCGCCAGCAGCTTAGCGCTCTCATTCGCAGAGACCCAGTACTTC. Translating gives CASSLALSFAETQYF.

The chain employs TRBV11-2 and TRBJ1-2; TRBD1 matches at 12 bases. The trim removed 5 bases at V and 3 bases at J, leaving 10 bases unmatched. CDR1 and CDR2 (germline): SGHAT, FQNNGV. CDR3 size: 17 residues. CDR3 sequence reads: CASSLRGTGGDYYGYTF. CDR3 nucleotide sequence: TGTGCCAGCAGCCTACGAGGGACAGGGGGCGACTACTATGGCTACACCTTC.

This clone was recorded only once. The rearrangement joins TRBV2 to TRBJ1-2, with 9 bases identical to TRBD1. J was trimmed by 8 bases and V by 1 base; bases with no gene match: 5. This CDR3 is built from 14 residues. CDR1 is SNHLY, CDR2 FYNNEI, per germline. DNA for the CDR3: TGTGCCAGCAGTGAAGGGACAGGGGATCGCGGCTACACCTTC. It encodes CASSEGTGDRGYTF.

The CDR3 sequence: CASSPTPDRGSEQYF. The CDR3, as DNA: TGTGCCAGCAGTCCCACCCCCGACAGGGGGAGCGAGCAGTACTTC. This chain uses TRBV28 with TRBJ2-7; 9 bases line up with TRBD1. The CDR3 sequence is 15 residues long. V lost 5 bases, J lost 6 bases, and 11 bases stayed unmatched. Germline V gives CDR1 MDHEN, CDR2 SYDVKM.

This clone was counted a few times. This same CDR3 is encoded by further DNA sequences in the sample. CDR3: CAWRTSGNTGELFF. The DNA for the CDR3 is TGTGCCTGGCGGACTAGCGGGAATACCGGGGAGCTGTTTTTT. This rearrangement joins TRBV30 to TRBJ2-2; 12 positions match TRBD2. The trim removed 5 bases at V and 5 bases at J, leaving 3 bases unmatched. The CDR3 sequence is 14 residues long. CDR1 GTSNPN and CDR2 SVGIG come from the germline V gene (reference sequence).

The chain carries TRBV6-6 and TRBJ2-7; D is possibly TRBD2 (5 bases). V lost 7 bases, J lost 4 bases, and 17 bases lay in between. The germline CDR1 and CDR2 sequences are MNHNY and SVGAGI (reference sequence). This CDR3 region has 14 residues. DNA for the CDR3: TGTGCCAGCATGACGGGGTCGGGTGCATACGAGCAGTACTTC. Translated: CASMTGSGAYEQYF.

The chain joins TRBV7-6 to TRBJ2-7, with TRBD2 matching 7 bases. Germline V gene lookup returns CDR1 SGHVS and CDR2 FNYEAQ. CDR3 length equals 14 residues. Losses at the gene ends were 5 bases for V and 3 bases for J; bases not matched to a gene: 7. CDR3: CASSGGTTSYEQYF. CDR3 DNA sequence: TGTGCCAGCAGCGGCGGGACTACCAGCTACGAGCAGTACTTC.

The CDR3 reads CASSLDPGGSYEQYF. CDR3 sequence (DNA): TGTGCCAGCAGTTTAGATCCGGGGGGGTCTTACGAGCAGTACTTC. The rearrangement links TRBV28 to TRBJ2-7, with TRBD2 matching over 8 bases. Looked up from germline, CDR1 is MDHEN and CDR2 is SYDVKM. The CDR3 extends over 15 amino acids. V trimming: 2 bases; J trimming: 4 bases; junction bases outside the gene matches: 7.

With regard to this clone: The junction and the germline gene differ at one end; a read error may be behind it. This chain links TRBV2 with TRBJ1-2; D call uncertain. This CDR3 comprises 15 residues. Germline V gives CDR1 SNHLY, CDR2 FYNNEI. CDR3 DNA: TGTGCCAGCAGCGAAGGACCCTATACTAACTATGGCTACACCTTC. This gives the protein CASSEGPYTNYGYTF. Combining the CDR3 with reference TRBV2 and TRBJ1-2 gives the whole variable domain EPEVTQTPSHQVTQMGQEVILRCVPISNHLYFYWYRQILGQKVEFLVSFYNNEISEKSEIFDDQFSVERPDGSNFTLKIRSTKLEDSAMYFCASSEGPYTNYGYTFGSGTRLTVV.

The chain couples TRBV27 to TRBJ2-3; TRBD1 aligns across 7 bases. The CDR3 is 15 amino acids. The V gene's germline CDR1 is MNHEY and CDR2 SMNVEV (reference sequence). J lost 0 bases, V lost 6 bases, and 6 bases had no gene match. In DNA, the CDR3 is TGTGCCAGCAGCAAGGGACAGTCCAGCACAGATACGCAGTATTTT. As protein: CASSKGQSSTDTQYF.

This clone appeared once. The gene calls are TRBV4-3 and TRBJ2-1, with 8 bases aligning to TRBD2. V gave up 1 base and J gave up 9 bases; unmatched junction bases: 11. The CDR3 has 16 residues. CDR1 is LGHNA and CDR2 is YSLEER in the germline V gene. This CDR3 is CASSQAPGLVTSEQFF. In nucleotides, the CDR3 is TGCGCCAGCAGCCAAGCCCCGGGACTAGTAACAAGTGAGCAGTTCTTC.

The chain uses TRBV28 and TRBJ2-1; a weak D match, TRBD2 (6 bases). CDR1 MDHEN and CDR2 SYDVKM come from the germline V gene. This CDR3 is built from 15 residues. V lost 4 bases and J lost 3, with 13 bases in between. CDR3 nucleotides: TGTGCCAGCAGTTCTACCGGGACTCGCTACAATGAGCAGTTCTTC. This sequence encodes CASSSTGTRYNEQFF.

The CDR3 nucleotides read TGTGCCAGCAGCCGCAGGGCGGGGAATTCACCCCTCCACTTT. This codes for CASSRRAGNSPLHF. The chain carries TRBV5-8 and TRBJ1-6; maybe TRBD1 (5 bases). Germline V gene lookup returns CDR1 SGHTS and CDR2 YDEGEE. The CDR3 sequence is 14 residues long. The V gene lost 4 bases and the J gene lost 7 bases, with 12 bases spanning the gap.

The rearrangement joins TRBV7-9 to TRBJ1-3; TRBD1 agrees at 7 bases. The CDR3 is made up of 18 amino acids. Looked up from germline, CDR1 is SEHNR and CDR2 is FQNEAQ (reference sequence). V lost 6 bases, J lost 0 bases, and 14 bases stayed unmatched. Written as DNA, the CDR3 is TGTGCCAGCAGACCAACACCCGACAGGGCCGACTCTGGAAACACCATATATTTT. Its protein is CASRPTPDRADSGNTIYF.

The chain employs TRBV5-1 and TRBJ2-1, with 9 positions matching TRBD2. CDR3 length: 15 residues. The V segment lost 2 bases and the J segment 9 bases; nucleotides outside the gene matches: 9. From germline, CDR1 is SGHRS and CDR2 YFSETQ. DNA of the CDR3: TGCGCCAGCAGCTTAGTTGCTAGCGGGAACGCTGAGCAGTTCTTC. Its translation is CASSLVASGNAEQFF.

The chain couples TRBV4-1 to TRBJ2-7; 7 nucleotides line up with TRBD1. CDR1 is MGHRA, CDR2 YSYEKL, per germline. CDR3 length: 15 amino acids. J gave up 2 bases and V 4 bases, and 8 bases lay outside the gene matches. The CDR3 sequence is CASSRTGATTYEQYF. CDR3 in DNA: TGCGCCAGCAGCCGAACAGGGGCTACCACCTACGAGCAGTACTTC.